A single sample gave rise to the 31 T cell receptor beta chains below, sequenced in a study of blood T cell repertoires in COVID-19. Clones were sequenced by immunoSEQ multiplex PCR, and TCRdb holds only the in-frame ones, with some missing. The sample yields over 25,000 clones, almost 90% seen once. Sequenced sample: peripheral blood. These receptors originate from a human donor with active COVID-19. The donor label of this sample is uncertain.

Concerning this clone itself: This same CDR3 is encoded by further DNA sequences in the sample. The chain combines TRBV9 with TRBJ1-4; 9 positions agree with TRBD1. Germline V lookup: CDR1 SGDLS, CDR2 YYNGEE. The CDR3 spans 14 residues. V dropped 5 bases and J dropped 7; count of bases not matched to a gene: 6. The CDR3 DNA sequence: TGTGCCAGCAGTCAGGGGGGACAGGGTGAAAAACTGTTTTTT. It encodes CASSQGGQGEKLFF.

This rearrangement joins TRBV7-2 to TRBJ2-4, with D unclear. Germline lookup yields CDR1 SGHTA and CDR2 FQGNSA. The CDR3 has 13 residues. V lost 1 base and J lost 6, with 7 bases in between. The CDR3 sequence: CASSLVQANIQYF. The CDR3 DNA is TGTGCCAGCAGCTTAGTTCAGGCAAACATTCAGTACTTC.

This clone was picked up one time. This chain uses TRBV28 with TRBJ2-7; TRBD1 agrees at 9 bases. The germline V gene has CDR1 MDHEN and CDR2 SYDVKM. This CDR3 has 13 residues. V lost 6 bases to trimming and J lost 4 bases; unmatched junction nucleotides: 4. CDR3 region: CASRTGGRYEQYF. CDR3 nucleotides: TGTGCCAGCAGAACAGGGGGCAGGTACGAGCAGTACTTC.

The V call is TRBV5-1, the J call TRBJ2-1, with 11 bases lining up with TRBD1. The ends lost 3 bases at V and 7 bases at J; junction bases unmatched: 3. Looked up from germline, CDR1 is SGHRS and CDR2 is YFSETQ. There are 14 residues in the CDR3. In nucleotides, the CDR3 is TGCGCCAGCAGCTGGGGACAGGGGGTAAATGAGCAGTTCTTC. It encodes CASSWGQGVNEQFF.

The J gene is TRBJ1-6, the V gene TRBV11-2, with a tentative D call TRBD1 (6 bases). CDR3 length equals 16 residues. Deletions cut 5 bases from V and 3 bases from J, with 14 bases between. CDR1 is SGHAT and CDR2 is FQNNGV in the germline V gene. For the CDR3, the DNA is TGTGCCAGCAGCCCCCAAACAGGGTTCTATAATTCACCCCTCCACTTT. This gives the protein CASSPQTGFYNSPLHF.

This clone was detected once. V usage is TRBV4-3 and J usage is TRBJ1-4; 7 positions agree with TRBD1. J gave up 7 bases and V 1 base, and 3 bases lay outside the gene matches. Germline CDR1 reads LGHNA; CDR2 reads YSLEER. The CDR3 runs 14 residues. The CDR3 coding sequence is TGCGCCAGCAGCCAAGGACAGGGTGGTGAAAAACTGTTTTTT. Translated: CASSQGQGGEKLFF.

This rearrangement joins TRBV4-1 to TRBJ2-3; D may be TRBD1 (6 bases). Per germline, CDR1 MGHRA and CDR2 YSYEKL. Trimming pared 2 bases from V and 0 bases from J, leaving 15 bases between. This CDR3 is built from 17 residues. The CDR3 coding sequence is TGCGCCAGCAGCCAAACCGCCGGACAGATTAGCACAGATACGCAGTATTTT. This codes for CASSQTAGQISTDTQYF.

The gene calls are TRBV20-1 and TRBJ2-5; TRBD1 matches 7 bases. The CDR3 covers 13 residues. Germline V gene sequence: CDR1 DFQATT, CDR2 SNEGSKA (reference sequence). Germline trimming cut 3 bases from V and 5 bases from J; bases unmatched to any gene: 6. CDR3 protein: CSASKGAWETQYF. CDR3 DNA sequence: TGCAGTGCTAGTAAGGGGGCGTGGGAGACCCAGTACTTC.

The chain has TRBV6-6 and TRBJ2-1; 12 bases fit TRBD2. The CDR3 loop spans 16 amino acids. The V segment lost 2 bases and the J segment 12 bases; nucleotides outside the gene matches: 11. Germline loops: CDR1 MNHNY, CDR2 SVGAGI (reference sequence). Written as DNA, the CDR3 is TGTGCCAGCAGTTACCAGGGACTAGCGGGCCACGGGGGGCAGTTCTTC. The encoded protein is CASSYQGLAGHGGQFF.

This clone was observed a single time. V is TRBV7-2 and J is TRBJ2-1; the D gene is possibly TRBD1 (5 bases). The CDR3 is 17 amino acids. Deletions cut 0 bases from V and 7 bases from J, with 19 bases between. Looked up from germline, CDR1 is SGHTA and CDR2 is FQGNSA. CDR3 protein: CASSLASPTWTKNEQFF. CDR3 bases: TGTGCCAGCAGCTTAGCGTCCCCTACGTGGACAAAAAATGAGCAGTTCTTC. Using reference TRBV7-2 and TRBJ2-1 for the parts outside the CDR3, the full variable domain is GAGVSQSPSNKVTEKGKDVELRCDPISGHTALYWYRQSLGQGLEFLIYFQGNSAPDKSGLPSDRFSAERTGGSVSTLTIQRTQQEDSAVYLCASSLASPTWTKNEQFFGPGTRLTVL.

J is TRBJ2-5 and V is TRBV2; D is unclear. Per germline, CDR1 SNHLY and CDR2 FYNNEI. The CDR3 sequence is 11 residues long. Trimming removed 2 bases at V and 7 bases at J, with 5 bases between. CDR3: CASSELVTQYF. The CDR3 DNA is TGTGCCAGCAGTGAATTAGTGACCCAGTACTTC.

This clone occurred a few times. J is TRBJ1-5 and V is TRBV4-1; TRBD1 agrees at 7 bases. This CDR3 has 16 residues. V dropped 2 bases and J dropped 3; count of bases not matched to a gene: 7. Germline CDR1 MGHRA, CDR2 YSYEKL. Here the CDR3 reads CASSQNAGQLNQPQHF. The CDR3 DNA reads TGCGCCAGCAGCCAAAATGCGGGACAGCTCAATCAGCCCCAGCATTTT.

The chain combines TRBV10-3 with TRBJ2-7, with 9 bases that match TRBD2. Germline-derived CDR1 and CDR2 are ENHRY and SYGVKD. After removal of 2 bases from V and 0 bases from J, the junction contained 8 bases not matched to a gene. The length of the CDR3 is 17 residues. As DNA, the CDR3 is TGTGCCATCAGTGAGGCGCTAGCGGGGCCAACCTCCTACGAGCAGTACTTC. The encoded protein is CAISEALAGPTSYEQYF.

The CDR3 region has the DNA TGTGCCAGCAGTATACAGGGGGAAGATACGCAGTATTTT. As protein: CASSIQGEDTQYF. The chain carries TRBV6-4 and TRBJ2-3; TRBD1 matches at 8 bases. Germline V gene data show CDR1 as MRHNA and CDR2 as SNTAGT. This CDR3 comprises 13 residues. The V and J ends lost 5 bases and 5 bases, in that order; junction bases with no gene match: 3.

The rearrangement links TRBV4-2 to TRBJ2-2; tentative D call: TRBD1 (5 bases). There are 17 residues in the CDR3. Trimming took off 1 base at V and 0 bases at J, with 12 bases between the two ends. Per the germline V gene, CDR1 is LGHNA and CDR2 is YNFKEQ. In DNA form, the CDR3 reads TGTGCCAGCAGCCAAGTTTTTACAGGACCGAACACCGGGGAGCTGTTTTTT. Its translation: CASSQVFTGPNTGELFF.

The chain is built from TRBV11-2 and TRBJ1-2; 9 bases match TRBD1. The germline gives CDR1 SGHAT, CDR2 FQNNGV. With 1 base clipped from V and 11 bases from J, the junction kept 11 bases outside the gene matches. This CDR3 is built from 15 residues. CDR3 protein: CASSLVATFGQGYTF. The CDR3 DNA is TGTGCCAGCAGCTTAGTAGCCACCTTCGGACAGGGGTACACCTTC.

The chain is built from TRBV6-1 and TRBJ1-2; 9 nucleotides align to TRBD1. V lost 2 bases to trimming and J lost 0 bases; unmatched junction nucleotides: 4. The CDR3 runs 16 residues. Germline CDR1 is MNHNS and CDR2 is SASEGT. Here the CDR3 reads CASSETGGYSNYGYTF. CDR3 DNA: TGTGCCAGCAGTGAAACAGGGGGCTATTCTAACTATGGCTACACCTTC.

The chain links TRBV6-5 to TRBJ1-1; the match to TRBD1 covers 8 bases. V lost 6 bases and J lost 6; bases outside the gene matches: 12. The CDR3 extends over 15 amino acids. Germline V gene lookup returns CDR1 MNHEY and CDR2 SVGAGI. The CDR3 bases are TGTGCCAGCAGCCCAAGGACAGGGAATAACGCTGAAGCTTTCTTT. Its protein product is CASSPRTGNNAEAFF.

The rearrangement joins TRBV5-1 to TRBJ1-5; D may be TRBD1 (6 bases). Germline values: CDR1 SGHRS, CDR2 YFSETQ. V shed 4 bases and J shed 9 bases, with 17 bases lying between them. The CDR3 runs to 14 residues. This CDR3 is CASSPSGGQGPQHF. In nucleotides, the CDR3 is TGCGCCAGCAGCCCGTCCGGGGGGCAGGGGCCCCAGCATTTT.

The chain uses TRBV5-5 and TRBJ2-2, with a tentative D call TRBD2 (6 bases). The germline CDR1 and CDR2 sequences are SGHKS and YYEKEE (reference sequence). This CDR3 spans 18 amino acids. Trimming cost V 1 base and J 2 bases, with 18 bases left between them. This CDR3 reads CASSLNPFTGGNTGELFF. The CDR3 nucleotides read TGTGCCAGCAGCTTGAACCCCTTTACCGGGGGAAACACCGGGGAGCTGTTTTTT.

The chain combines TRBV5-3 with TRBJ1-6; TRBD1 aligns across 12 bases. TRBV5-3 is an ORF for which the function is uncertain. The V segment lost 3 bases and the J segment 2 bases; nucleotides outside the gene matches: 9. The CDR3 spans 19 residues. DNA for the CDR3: TGTGCCAGAAGCTGCGGGACAGGGGGCCTCTGTCCCTATAATTCACCCCTCCACTTT. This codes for CARSCGTGGLCPYNSPLHF.

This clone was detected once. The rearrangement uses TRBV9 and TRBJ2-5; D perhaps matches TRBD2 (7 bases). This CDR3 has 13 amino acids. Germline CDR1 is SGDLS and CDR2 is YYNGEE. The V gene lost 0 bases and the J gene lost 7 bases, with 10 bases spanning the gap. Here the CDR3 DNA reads TGTGCCAGCAGCGTAGGCGGGGGCGGGACCCAGTACTTC. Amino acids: CASSVGGGGTQYF.

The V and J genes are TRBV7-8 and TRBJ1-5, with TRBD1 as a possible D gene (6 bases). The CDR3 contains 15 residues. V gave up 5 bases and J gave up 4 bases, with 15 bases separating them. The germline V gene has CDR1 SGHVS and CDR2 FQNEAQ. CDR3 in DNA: TGTGCCAGCAGCGAAACCAGGGGCAAAAATCAGCCCCAGCATTTT. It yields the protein CASSETRGKNQPQHF.

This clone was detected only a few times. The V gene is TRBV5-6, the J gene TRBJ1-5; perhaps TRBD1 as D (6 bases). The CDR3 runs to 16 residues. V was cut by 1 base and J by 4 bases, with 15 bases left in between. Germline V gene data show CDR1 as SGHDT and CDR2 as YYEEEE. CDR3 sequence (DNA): TGTGCCAGCAGCTTGATGATAGGGGGAGGGAATCAGCCCCAGCATTTT. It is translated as CASSLMIGGGNQPQHF. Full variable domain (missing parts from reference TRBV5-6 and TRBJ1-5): DAGVTQSPTHLIKTRGQQVTLRCSPKSGHDTVSWYQQALGQGPQFIFQYYEEEERQRGNFPDRFSGHQFPNYSSELNVNALLLGDSALYLCASSLMIGGGNQPQHFGDGTRLSIL.

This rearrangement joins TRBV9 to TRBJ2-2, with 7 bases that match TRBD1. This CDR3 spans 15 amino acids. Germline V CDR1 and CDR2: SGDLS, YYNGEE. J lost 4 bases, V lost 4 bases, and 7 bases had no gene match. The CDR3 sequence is CASSPSGGGTGELFF. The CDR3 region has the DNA TGTGCCAGCAGCCCTTCAGGGGGTGGCACCGGGGAGCTGTTTTTT.

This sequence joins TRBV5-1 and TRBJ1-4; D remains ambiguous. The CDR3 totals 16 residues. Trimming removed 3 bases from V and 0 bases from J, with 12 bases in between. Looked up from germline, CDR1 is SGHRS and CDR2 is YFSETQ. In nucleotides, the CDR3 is TGCGCCAGCAGCTCGGCAGCCGGGACAACTAATGAAAAACTGTTTTTT. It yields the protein CASSSAAGTTNEKLFF.

CDR3 residues: CASSLFRANTEAFF. In nucleotides, the CDR3 is TGCGCCAGCAGCTTGTTCAGGGCCAACACTGAAGCTTTCTTT. The chain employs TRBV5-1 and TRBJ1-1, with a tentative D call TRBD1 (5 bases). This CDR3 contains 14 residues. CDR1 is SGHRS, CDR2 YFSETQ, per germline. Trimming left V 1 base short and J 2 bases short, with 9 bases between.

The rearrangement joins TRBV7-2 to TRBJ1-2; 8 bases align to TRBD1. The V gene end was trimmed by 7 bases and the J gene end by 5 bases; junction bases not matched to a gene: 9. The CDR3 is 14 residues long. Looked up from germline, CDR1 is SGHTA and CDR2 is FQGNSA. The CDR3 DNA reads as TGTGCCAGCACCCAGGACAGGGAGTCGTATGGCTACACCTTC. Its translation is CASTQDRESYGYTF. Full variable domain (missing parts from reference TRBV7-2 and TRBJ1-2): GAGVSQSPSNKVTEKGKDVELRCDPISGHTALYWYRQSLGQGLEFLIYFQGNSAPDKSGLPSDRFSAERTGGSVSTLTIQRTQQEDSAVYLCASTQDRESYGYTFGSGTRLTVV.

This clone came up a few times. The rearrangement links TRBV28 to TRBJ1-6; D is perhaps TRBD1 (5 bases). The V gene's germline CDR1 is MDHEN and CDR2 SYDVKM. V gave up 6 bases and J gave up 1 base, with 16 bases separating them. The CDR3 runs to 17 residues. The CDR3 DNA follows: TGTGCCAGCAGGGTTCAGGGTGTTACGTCCTATAATTCACCCCTCCACTTT. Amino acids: CASRVQGVTSYNSPLHF.

The CDR3 spells CASRGTGMNTEAFF. CDR3 nucleotides: TGTGCCAGTAGGGGGACAGGGATGAACACTGAAGCTTTCTTT. The rearrangement links TRBV19 to TRBJ1-1, with 9 nucleotides matching TRBD1. J was trimmed by 0 bases and V by 6 bases; bases with no gene match: 2. This CDR3 is built from 14 residues. In germline, CDR1 is LNHDA, CDR2 SQIVND (reference sequence).

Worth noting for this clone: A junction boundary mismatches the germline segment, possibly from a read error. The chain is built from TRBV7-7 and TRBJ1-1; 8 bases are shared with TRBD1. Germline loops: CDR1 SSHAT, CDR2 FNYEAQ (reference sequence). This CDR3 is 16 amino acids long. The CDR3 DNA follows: TGTGCTAGCAGCTTGGTAACCGGGACAGGGAACACTGAAGCTTTCTTT. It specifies CASSLVTGTGNTEAFF.